Shown below are 24 T cell receptor beta chains from a single sample sequenced in a study of T-cell memory formation after mild COVID-19. TCRdb fed the 5' RACE reads into MiXCR, producing one record per CDR3 protein. Among 100,000 to 150,000 distinct CDR3 sequences, approximately 15% were seen once, and the ten largest hold about 5.2%. The sequenced sample was PBMCs or a T cell subset sorted from them (not recorded which). The receptors stem from a young man who had mild COVID-19 (a few samples of this study predate the infection). Cell type and time point are not known.

This clonotype was seen more than once but under ten times. The rearrangement links TRBV5-1 to TRBJ2-3; D remains ambiguous. The CDR3 has 13 amino acids. V shed 4 bases and J shed 6 bases, with 12 bases lying between them. CDR1 is SGHRS, CDR2 YFSETQ, per germline. CDR3 DNA: TGCGCCAGCAGCCCTATAGTACGGGATACGCAGTATTTT. Residues: CASSPIVRDTQYF.

This chain connects TRBV6-5 to TRBJ2-5, with D perhaps being TRBD1 or TRBD2 (5 bases each). This CDR3 comprises 13 residues. CDR1 and CDR2 (germline): MNHEY, SVGAGI. The V gene lost 2 bases and the J gene lost 5 bases, with 9 bases spanning the gap. This chain's CDR3 is CASSYRGDETQYF. Written as DNA, the CDR3 is TGTGCCAGCAGTTACCGTGGGGACGAGACCCAGTACTTC.

This clonotype was seen more than once but under ten times. The rearrangement joins TRBV7-2 to TRBJ2-7, with D unresolved. Trimming pared 2 bases from V and 6 bases from J, leaving 17 bases between. Germline CDR1 SGHTA, CDR2 FQGNSA. The CDR3 is 15 residues long. CDR3 nucleotide sequence: TGTGCCAGCAGCTTAAACGTCGGGCTTCCTCCCGAGCAGTACTTC. As protein: CASSLNVGLPPEQYF.

This clonotype turned up a few times. This chain connects TRBV9 to TRBJ1-2; 7 bases are shared with TRBD1. This CDR3 spans 12 amino acids. From germline, CDR1 is SGDLS and CDR2 YYNGEE. With V trimmed by 3 bases and J by 8 bases, 4 bases remained unmatched. The CDR3 protein is CASSGDSAGYTF. DNA of the CDR3: TGTGCCAGCAGCGGGGACAGTGCCGGCTACACCTTC. Drawing the rest from reference TRBV9 and TRBJ1-2, the complete variable domain is DSGVTQTPKHLITATGQRVTLRCSPRSGDLSVYWYQQSLDQGLQFLIQYYNGEERAKGNILERFSAQQFPDLHSELNLSSLELGDSALYFCASSGDSAGYTFGSGTRLTVV.

The chain employs TRBV7-2 and TRBJ1-2; D gene ambiguous. Trimming took off 4 bases at V and 8 bases at J, with 14 bases between the two ends. CDR3 length: 13 residues. Germline V gene lookup returns CDR1 SGHTA and CDR2 FQGNSA. The CDR3 protein is CASSYRRRVGYTF. The CDR3 nucleotides read TGTGCCAGCAGCTACCGCCGGAGGGTGGGCTACACCTTC. Combining the CDR3 with reference TRBV7-2 and TRBJ1-2 gives the whole variable domain GAGVSQSPSNKVTEKGKDVELRCDPISGHTALYWYRQSLGQGLEFLIYFQGNSAPDKSGLPSDRFSAERTGGSVSTLTIQRTQQEDSAVYLCASSYRRRVGYTFGSGTRLTVV.

This sequence joins TRBV4-2 and TRBJ2-2; the match to TRBD2 covers 10 bases. Germline V gene lookup returns CDR1 LGHNA and CDR2 YNFKEQ. The CDR3 totals 17 residues. After removal of 4 bases from V and 4 bases from J, the junction contained 9 bases not matched to a gene. CDR3 sequence: CASSPTAGGSSTGELFF. CDR3 sequence (DNA): TGTGCCAGCAGCCCCACAGCGGGGGGGAGCAGCACCGGGGAGCTGTTTTTT.

This sequence joins TRBV7-8 and TRBJ2-2; unclear D gene. Germline V lookup: CDR1 SGHVS, CDR2 FQNEAQ. Trimming shortened V by 1 base and J by 1 base, and 10 bases separated the two germline ends. The CDR3 spans 16 residues. The CDR3 reads CASSLVRVGNTGELFF. Here the CDR3 DNA reads TGTGCCAGCAGCTTAGTCCGGGTGGGGAACACCGGGGAGCTGTTTTTT.

The CDR3 region is CASSLDQGDTQYF. DNA of the CDR3: TGTGCCAGCAGCTTAGATCAGGGAGATACGCAGTATTTT. This chain links TRBV11-2 with TRBJ2-3; possibly TRBD1 for D (5 bases). The CDR3 spans 13 residues. Trimming shortened V by 0 bases and J by 5 bases, and 6 bases separated the two germline ends. In germline, CDR1 is SGHAT, CDR2 FQNNGV. The variable domain in full, with the rest retrieved from reference TRBV11-2 and TRBJ2-3, is EAGVAQSPRYKIIEKRQSVAFWCNPISGHATLYWYQQILGQGPKLLIQFQNNGVVDDSQLPKDRFSAERLKGVDSTLKIQPAKLEDSAVYLCASSLDQGDTQYFGPGTRLTVL.

The chain is built from TRBV4-1 and TRBJ1-5, with 9 positions matching TRBD1. This CDR3 region has 16 residues. Germline assignment: CDR1 MGHRA and CDR2 YSYEKL. After removal of 4 bases from V and 7 bases from J, the junction contained 11 bases not matched to a gene. In nucleotides, the CDR3 is TGCGCCAGCAGCCCGACCGACAGGGGGGTAGGACAGCCCCAGCATTTT. Its translation: CASSPTDRGVGQPQHF.

This clonotype was seen a few times. This chain links TRBV20-1 with TRBJ2-7; D might be TRBD2 (5 bases). V lost 5 bases to trimming and J lost 12 bases, with 23 bases between them. The CDR3 has 13 amino acids. CDR1 DFQATT and CDR2 SNEGSKA come from the germline V gene (reference sequence). CDR3 nucleotides: TGCAGTGCTCCGGTCCCGGGGATCCACCACGGGTACTTC. Translating gives CSAPVPGIHHGYF.

The J gene is TRBJ1-2, the V gene TRBV4-3; 8 bases fit TRBD1. The CDR3 has 18 amino acids. In germline, CDR1 is LGHNA, CDR2 YSLEER. J was trimmed by 0 bases and V by 2 bases; bases with no gene match: 11. Written as DNA, the CDR3 is TGCGCCAGCAGCCAAACGACAGGGGCCATCAAAGCTAACTATGGCTACACCTTC. Its protein is CASSQTTGAIKANYGYTF.

The chain is built from TRBV5-4 and TRBJ2-3; D gene uncertain. The CDR3 contains 14 residues. Between the trimmed V and J ends, which lost 3 bases and 6 bases, there was a span of 14 bases. CDR1 is SGHNT, CDR2 YYREEE, per germline (reference sequence). CDR3 amino acids: CASSSQARADTQYF. The CDR3 DNA follows: TGTGCCAGCAGCTCGCAAGCACGTGCGGATACGCAGTATTTT.

This clonotype was seen only a few times. The chain links TRBV25-1 to TRBJ2-7, with no clear D. CDR3 size: 16 residues. V dropped 4 bases and J dropped 0 bases, with 16 bases sitting between them. Germline assignment: CDR1 MGHDK and CDR2 SYGVNS. Here the CDR3 reads CASSGPTVSGSYEQYF. The CDR3 DNA reads TGTGCCAGCAGTGGCCCTACAGTTTCAGGCTCCTACGAGCAGTACTTC.

The chain recombines TRBV5-1 with TRBJ2-5, with TRBD1 identical over 11 bases. There are 14 residues in the CDR3. Germline values: CDR1 SGHRS, CDR2 YFSETQ. V trimming: 4 bases; J trimming: 3 bases; junction bases outside the gene matches: 2. CDR3 protein: CASSPGQGEETQYF. Here the CDR3 DNA reads TGCGCCAGCAGCCCGGGACAGGGGGAAGAGACCCAGTACTTC.

This clonotype has only a few counts. This chain connects TRBV6-5 to TRBJ1-2; tentative D call: TRBD1 (5 bases). CDR1 and CDR2 from the germline V gene are MNHEY and SVGAGI. The CDR3 length is 13 residues. Trimming stripped 6 bases from V and 8 bases from J, with 16 bases between. The DNA of the CDR3 is TGTGCCAGCAGACCGGTCGACAGAGGCGGCTACACCTTC. It encodes CASRPVDRGGYTF.

This clonotype was counted a few times. The CDR3, as DNA: TGTGCCAGCAGCTCGGCCGACAGTGACAACTATGGCTACACCTTC. Protein sequence: CASSSADSDNYGYTF. The chain links TRBV11-2 to TRBJ1-2, with a possible D match to TRBD1 (5 bases). Trimming stripped 4 bases from V and 2 bases from J, with 14 bases between. The CDR3 has 15 amino acids. Looked up from germline, CDR1 is SGHAT and CDR2 is FQNNGV. Filled out from reference TRBV11-2 and TRBJ1-2, the complete variable domain reads EAGVAQSPRYKIIEKRQSVAFWCNPISGHATLYWYQQILGQGPKLLIQFQNNGVVDDSQLPKDRFSAERLKGVDSTLKIQPAKLEDSAVYLCASSSADSDNYGYTFGSGTRLTVV.

The sample holds a few counts of this clonotype. The chain links TRBV3-1 to TRBJ1-6; D is possibly TRBD1 (5 bases). The CDR3 loop spans 16 amino acids. From germline, CDR1 is LGHDT and CDR2 YNNKEL (reference sequence). The ends were cut back, 0 bases at V and 9 bases at J, with 15 bases in the middle. CDR3 in DNA: TGTGCCAGCAGCCAAGATTGGGCAGGGTGGAGTTCACCCCTCCACTTT. Translating it yields CASSQDWAGWSSPLHF.

DNA of the CDR3: TGTGCCAGCAGCTTAGAGGGCAGTTCAGAAGAGACCCAGTACTTC. Translated, it gives CASSLEGSSEETQYF. The chain joins TRBV7-2 to TRBJ2-5; D is ambiguous. Trimming pared 1 base from V and 3 bases from J, leaving 12 bases between. This CDR3 comprises 15 residues. In germline, CDR1 is SGHTA, CDR2 FQGNSA.

The gene calls are TRBV7-2 and TRBJ2-7; TRBD2 agrees at 12 bases. The CDR3 is made up of 15 amino acids. The V segment lost 1 base and the J segment 4 bases; nucleotides outside the gene matches: 2. The V gene's germline CDR1 is SGHTA and CDR2 FQGNSA. The CDR3, as DNA: TGTGCCAGCAGCTTAGAGCTAGCGGGGGGGTACGAGCAGTACTTC. Protein sequence: CASSLELAGGYEQYF.

The chain has TRBV5-1 and TRBJ2-7, with 7 bases lining up with TRBD1. Trimming at V came to 4 bases and at J to 5 bases, leaving 9 bases not matched to a gene. In germline, CDR1 is SGHRS, CDR2 YFSETQ. This CDR3 is built from 14 residues. CDR3 sequence (DNA): TGCGCCAGCAGCAAGAGACAGGGTCTGGACGAGCAGTACTTC. Its protein is CASSKRQGLDEQYF.

CDR3 bases: TGTGCCAGCAGTTTTGGTAACAGAGCTAGCACAGATACGCAGTATTTT. Translating gives CASSFGNRASTDTQYF. This chain links TRBV12-3 or TRBV12-4 with TRBJ2-3; D is undetermined. The CDR3 runs to 16 residues. V lost 3 bases, J lost 0 bases, and 13 bases lay in between.

In DNA form, the CDR3 reads TGCGCCAGCAGCTTGGGGGGGCAGAACACTGAAGCTTTCTTT. Amino acids: CASSLGGQNTEAFF. The V gene is TRBV5-1, the J gene TRBJ1-1; tentatively, D is TRBD1 (6 bases). CDR3 length: 14 residues. Germline V gene lookup returns CDR1 SGHRS and CDR2 YFSETQ. Trimming pared 0 bases from V and 1 base from J, leaving 7 bases between.

This clonotype has just a few counts. The chain has TRBV25-1 and TRBJ1-2; D is unclear. Germline assignment: CDR1 MGHDK and CDR2 SYGVNS. Trimming took 1 base from V and 6 from J, leaving 3 bases between them. This CDR3 contains 11 residues. The CDR3 coding sequence is TGTGCCAGCAGTGAATTTAATGGCTACACCTTC. Protein: CASSEFNGYTF.

A few counts support this clonotype. The chain combines TRBV3-1 with TRBJ1-2; D possibly corresponds to TRBD1 (6 bases). CDR1 is LGHDT and CDR2 is YNNKEL in the germline V gene (reference sequence). With 2 bases removed from V and 8 bases from J, the gap between germline ends came to 9 bases. This CDR3 spans 12 amino acids. CDR3 nucleotide sequence: TGTGCCAGCAGCCAAAACAGGGAGGGCTACACCTTC. Encoded protein: CASSQNREGYTF.